This entry features one TCR beta chain sequence. The CDR3 contains 15 residues. Trimming at V came to 1 base and at J to 5 bases, leaving 3 bases not matched to a gene. The source of the sample is a study of T cells in Graves' hyperthyroidism and ophthalmopathy. RNA transcripts gave rise to amplified TCR beta CDR3 regions. Using the HTBI primer set, a first-round RT-PCR was run on the TCR CDR3. TCRdb re-called the multiplex PCR reads through MiXCR, storing one row per CDR3 protein. The data hold under 400,000 distinct CDR3 sequences, with around 17% observed a single time. This receptor was obtained from a man aged 30 to 45 with Graves' hyperthyroidism. The V gene is TRBV12-3 or TRBV12-4, the J gene TRBJ2-2; the match to TRBD2 covers 8 bases. The sample consisted of blood. Here the CDR3 DNA reads TGTGCCAGCAGTTTAGTTGGCGGGAGGACCGGGGAGCTGTTTTTT. This encodes CASSLVGGRTGELFF.